Here is one TCR beta chain with its context. Here immunoSEQ multiplex PCR was the method, and the copy in TCRdb shows in-frame clones only, minus some. The table has around 10,000 clones, about four fifths seen once. This sample stems from a study of immune evolution from preneoplasia to lung adenocarcinoma. CDR1 KGHSH and CDR2 LQKENI come from the germline V gene. The CDR3 consists of 13 residues. V was clipped by 0 bases and J by 2 bases, with 4 bases between them. The sequencing input was FFPE minimally invasive lung adenocarcinoma tissue. The receptor's source is a person between 65 and 80 years old with lung adenocarcinoma. Some clones in this sample may be carry-over from other donors' samples. The chain recombines TRBV18 with TRBJ1-2, with D unresolved. CDR3 coding DNA: TGTGCCAGCTCACCACCGTTGAACTATGGCTACACCTTC. It translates to CASSPPLNYGYTF.